This T cell receptor beta chain is from a study of T cell repertoires in cytomegalovirus infection. On this clonotype itself: Its antigen is unidentified.

TCRdb called the reads again in MiXCR, with one record for every CDR3 protein. The table records around 77,000 distinct CDR3 sequences, approximately 22% of them present only once. This TCR was sampled from a human donor in good health (CMV status not recorded). Some clones in this sample may be carry-over from other donors' samples. The sequences come from CD8+ T cells from cultured PBMCs, collected from culture after CMV antigen stimulation.

The CDR3 here is CASRPGPLNTEAFF. In DNA, the CDR3 is TGCGCCAGCAGACCTGGCCCCCTGAACACTGAAGCTTTCTTT. The V and J genes are TRBV4-1 and TRBJ1-1; D is unresolved. The germline gives CDR1 MGHRA, CDR2 YSYEKL. CDR3 length: 14 amino acids. Trimming stripped 6 bases from V and 0 bases from J, with 11 bases between.